Listed below are T cell receptor beta chains from one sample, sequenced in a study of T cells after posttransplantation cyclophosphamide. Clones were read by immunoSEQ multiplex PCR, and TCRdb kept only the in-frame ones, dropping some. The record shows over 20,000 clones for this sample, with no singletons present. Material: PBMCs. The receptors come from a man between 45 and 60 years old in good health, CMV-negative, and a related stem cell transplant donor. CDR3s include the opening cysteine and the closing phenylalanine or tryptophan. The D gene is left open where the match is weak. Some rows have no size entry. The others give once, few or many, or a class for an expanded clone.

TRBV5-1	many	TRBJ2-7	15	TRBD1	CASRPAPGQGYEQYF	TGCGCCAGCAGACCGGCGCCGGGACAGGGGTACGAGCAGTACTTC
TRBV6-5	many	TRBJ2-1	15	TRBD2	CASRAEGGGPREQFF	TGTGCCAGCAGGGCCGAGGGCGGGGGGCCCCGTGAGCAGTTCTTC
TRBV7-9	many	TRBJ2-2	16	TRBD1	CASSLPGTGDTGELFF	TGTGCCAGCAGCTTGCCCGGGACAGGGGACACCGGGGAGCTGTTTTTT
TRBV6-5	-	TRBJ1-6	15	-	CASSFQGIVNSPLHF	TGTGCCAGCAGTTTCCAGGGGATCGTCAATTCACCCCTCCACTTT
TRBV7-8	many	TRBJ2-6	16	-	CASTFTGWAGANVLTF	TGTGCCAGCACCTTCACGGGATGGGCTGGGGCCAACGTCCTGACTTTC
TRBV30	many	TRBJ1-3	15	TRBD1	CAWKRGRLPGNTIYF	TGTGCCTGGAAGAGGGGGCGGCTACCTGGAAACACCATATATTTT
TRBV5-1	many	TRBJ2-2	17	TRBD2	CASSLAMGGRRTGELFF	TGCGCCAGCAGCTTGGCGATGGGCGGGAGACGGACCGGGGAGCTGTTTTTT
TRBV5-1	many	TRBJ2-1	15	TRBD2	CASSFTSGGYNEQFF	TGCGCCAGCAGCTTTACTAGCGGGGGATACAATGAGCAGTTCTTC
TRBV7-9	many	TRBJ1-2	14	TRBD1	CASSLQDRDYGYTF	TGTGCCAGCAGCTTACAAGACAGGGACTATGGCTACACCTTC
TRBV19	many	TRBJ1-5	15	TRBD1	CASSPTGRGYQPQHF	TGTGCCAGTAGCCCGACAGGGAGAGGGTATCAGCCCCAGCATTTT
TRBV28	many	TRBJ1-3	14	-	CASSFSSSGNTIYF	TGTGCCAGCAGTTTTAGTAGCTCTGGAAACACCATATATTTT
TRBV5-1	many	TRBJ2-2	15	-	CASSLVGDFTGELFF	TGCGCCAGCAGCTTGGTCGGGGACTTCACCGGGGAGCTGTTTTTT
TRBV5-4	many	TRBJ2-3	16	TRBD2	CASSSRTSGGTDTQYF	TGTGCCAGCAGCTCAAGGACTAGCGGGGGGACAGATACGCAGTATTTT
TRBV16	many	TRBJ1-1	14	-	CASSQWSGNTEAFF	TGTGCCAGCAGCCAATGGAGTGGGAACACTGAAGCTTTCTTT
TRBV6-5	many	TRBJ2-7	15	-	CASSYSGLPTYEQYF	TGTGCCAGCAGTTACTCCGGACTCCCAACCTACGAGCAGTACTTC
TRBV6-4	few	TRBJ2-1	15	TRBD2	CASSVTSGGTDEQFF	TGTGCCAGCAGTGTGACTAGCGGGGGTACGGATGAGCAGTTCTTC
TRBV6-1	many	TRBJ2-1	15	-	CASSASESSYNEQFF	TGTGCCAGCAGTGCTAGCGAGAGCTCCTACAATGAGCAGTTCTTC
TRBV11-2	many	TRBJ1-2	17	-	CASSFGAEFGGSYGYTF	TGTGCCAGCAGCTTCGGCGCTGAGTTTGGGGGGTCCTATGGCTACACCTTC
TRBV6-1	many	TRBJ1-1	14	-	CASSVPGWNTEAFF	TGTGCCAGCAGTGTTCCAGGGTGGAACACTGAAGCTTTCTTT
TRBV10-3	many	TRBJ2-7	15	TRBD1	CAISDPGQGADEQYF	TGTGCCATCAGTGACCCGGGACAGGGGGCTGATGAGCAGTACTTC
TRBV7-9	many	TRBJ2-2	13	-	CASSLLLTGELFF	TGTGCCAGCAGCTTACTTCTAACCGGGGAGCTGTTTTTT
TRBV7-9	many	TRBJ1-4	14	-	CASSTDATNEKLFF	TGTGCCAGCAGCACAGATGCAACTAATGAAAAACTGTTTTTT
TRBV7-3	many	TRBJ2-7	14	-	CASSPAAAGGEQYF	TGTGCCAGCAGCCCTGCCGCCGCCGGGGGCGAGCAGTACTTC